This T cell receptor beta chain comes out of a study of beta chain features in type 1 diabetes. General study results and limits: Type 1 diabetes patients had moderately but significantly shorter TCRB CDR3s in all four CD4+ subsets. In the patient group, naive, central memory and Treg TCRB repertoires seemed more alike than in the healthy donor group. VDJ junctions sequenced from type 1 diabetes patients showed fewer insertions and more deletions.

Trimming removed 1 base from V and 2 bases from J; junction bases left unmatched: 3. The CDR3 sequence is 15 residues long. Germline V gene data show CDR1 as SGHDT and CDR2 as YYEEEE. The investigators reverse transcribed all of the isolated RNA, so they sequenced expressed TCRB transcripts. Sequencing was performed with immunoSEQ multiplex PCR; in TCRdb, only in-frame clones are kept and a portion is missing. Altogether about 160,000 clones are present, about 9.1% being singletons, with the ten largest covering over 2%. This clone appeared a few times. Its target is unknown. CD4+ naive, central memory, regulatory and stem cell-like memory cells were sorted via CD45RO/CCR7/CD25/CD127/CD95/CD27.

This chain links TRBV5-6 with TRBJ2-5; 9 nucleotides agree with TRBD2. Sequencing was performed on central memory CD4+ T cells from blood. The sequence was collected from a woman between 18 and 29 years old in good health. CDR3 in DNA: TGTGCCAGCAGCTTGCCAGCGGGAGGACAAGAGACCCAGTACTTC. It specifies CASSLPAGGQETQYF. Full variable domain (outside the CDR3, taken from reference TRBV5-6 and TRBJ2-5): DAGVTQSPTHLIKTRGQQVTLRCSPKSGHDTVSWYQQALGQGPQFIFQYYEEEERQRGNFPDRFSGHQFPNYSSELNVNALLLGDSALYLCASSLPAGGQETQYFGPGTRLLVL.